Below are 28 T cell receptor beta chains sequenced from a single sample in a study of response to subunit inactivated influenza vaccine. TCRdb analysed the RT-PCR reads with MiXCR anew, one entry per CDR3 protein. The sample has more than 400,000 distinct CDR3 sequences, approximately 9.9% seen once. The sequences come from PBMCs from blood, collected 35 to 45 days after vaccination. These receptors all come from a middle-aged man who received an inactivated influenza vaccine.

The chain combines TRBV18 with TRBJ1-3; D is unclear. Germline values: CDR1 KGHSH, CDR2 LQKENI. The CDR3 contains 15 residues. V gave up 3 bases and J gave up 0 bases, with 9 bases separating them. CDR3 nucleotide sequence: TGTGCCAGCTCACCCGTCAGGACCTCTGGAAACACCATATATTTT. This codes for CASSPVRTSGNTIYF. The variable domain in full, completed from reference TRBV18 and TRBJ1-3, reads NAGVMQNPRHLVRRRGQEARLRCSPMKGHSHVYWYRQLPEEGLKFMVYLQKENIIDESGMPKERFSAEFPKEGPSILRIQQVVRGDSAAYFCASSPVRTSGNTIYFGEGSWLTVV.

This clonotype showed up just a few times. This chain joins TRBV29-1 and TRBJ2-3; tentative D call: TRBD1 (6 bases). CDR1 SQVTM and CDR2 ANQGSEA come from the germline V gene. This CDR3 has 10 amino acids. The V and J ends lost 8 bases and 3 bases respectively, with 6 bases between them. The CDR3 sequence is CSTGTDTQYF. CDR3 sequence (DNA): TGCAGCACAGGGACAGATACGCAGTATTTT.

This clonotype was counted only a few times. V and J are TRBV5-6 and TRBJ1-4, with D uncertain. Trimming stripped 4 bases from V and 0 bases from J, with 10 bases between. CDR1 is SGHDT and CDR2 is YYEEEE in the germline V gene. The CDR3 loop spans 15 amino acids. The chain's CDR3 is CASSGVSPTNEKLFF. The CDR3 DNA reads TGTGCCAGCAGCGGAGTATCCCCAACTAATGAAAAACTGTTTTTT. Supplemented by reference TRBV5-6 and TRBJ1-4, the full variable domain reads DAGVTQSPTHLIKTRGQQVTLRCSPKSGHDTVSWYQQALGQGPQFIFQYYEEEERQRGNFPDRFSGHQFPNYSSELNVNALLLGDSALYLCASSGVSPTNEKLFFGSGTQLSVL.

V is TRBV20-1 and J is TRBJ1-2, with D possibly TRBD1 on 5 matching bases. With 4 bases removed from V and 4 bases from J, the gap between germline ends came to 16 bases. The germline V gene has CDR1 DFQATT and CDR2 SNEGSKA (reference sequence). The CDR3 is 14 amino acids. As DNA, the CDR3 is TGCAGTGCTATTGAGGGGACCGCGGGCTATGGCTACACCTTC. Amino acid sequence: CSAIEGTAGYGYTF.

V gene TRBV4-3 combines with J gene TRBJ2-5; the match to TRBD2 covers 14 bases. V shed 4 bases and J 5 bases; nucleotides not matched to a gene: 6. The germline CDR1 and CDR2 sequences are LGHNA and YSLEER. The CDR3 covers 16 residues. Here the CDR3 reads CASSLGTSGSGETQYF. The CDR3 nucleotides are TGCGCCAGCAGCCTCGGGACTAGCGGGAGTGGTGAGACCCAGTACTTC.

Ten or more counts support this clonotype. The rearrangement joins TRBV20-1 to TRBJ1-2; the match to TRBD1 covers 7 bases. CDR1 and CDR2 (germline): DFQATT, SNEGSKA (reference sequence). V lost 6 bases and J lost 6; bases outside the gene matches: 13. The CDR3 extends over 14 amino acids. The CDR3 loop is CSAPDREVGDGYTF. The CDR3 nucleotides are TGCAGTGCCCCAGACAGGGAGGTCGGGGATGGCTACACCTTC.

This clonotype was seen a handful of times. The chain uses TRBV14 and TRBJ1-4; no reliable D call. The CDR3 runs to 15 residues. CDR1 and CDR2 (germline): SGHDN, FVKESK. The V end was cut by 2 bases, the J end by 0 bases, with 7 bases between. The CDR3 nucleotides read TGTGCCAGCAGCCAACGACTGTCAACTAATGAAAAACTGTTTTTT. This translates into CASSQRLSTNEKLFF.

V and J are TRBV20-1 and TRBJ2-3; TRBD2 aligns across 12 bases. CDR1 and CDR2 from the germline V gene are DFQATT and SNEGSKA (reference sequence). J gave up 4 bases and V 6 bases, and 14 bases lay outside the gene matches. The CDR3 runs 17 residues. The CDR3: CSALGLAGGFGADTQYF. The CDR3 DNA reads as TGCAGTGCCCTGGGACTAGCGGGCGGGTTTGGCGCAGATACGCAGTATTTT.

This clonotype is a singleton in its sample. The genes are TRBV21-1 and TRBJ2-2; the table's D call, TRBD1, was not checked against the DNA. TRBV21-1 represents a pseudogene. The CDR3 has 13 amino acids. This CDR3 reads CASSKDRTGELFF. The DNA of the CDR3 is TGTGCCAGCAGCAAAGACAGGACCGGGGAGCTGTTTTTT.

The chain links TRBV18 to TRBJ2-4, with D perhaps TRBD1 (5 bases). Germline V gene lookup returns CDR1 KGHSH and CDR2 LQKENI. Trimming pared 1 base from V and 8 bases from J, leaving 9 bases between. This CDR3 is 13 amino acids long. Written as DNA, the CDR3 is TGTGCCAGCTCACCACAGGGGATTCACATTCAGTACTTC. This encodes CASSPQGIHIQYF.

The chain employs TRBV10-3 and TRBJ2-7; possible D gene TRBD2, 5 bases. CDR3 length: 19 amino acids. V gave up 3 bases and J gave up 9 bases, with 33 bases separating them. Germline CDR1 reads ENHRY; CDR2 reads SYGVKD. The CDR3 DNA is TGTGCCATCAGTGATTCTCTCTTGGCCGATAGGGTTGAGGGTTCCGTGCAGTACTTC. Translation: CAISDSLLADRVEGSVQYF.

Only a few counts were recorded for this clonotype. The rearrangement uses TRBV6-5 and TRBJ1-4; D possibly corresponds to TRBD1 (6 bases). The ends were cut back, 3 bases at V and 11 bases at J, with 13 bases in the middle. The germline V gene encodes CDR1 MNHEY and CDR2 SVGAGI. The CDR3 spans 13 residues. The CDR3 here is CASSYGGAAKLFF. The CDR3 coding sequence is TGTGCCAGCAGTTATGGGGGGGCCGCGAAACTGTTTTTT.

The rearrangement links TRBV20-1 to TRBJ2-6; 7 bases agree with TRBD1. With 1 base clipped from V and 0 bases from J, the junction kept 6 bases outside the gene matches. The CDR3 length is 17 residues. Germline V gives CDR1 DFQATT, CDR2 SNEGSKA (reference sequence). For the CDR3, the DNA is TGCAGTGCTAGAGGTCGACAGGGCGACTCTGGGGCCAACGTCCTGACTTTC. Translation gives CSARGRQGDSGANVLTF.

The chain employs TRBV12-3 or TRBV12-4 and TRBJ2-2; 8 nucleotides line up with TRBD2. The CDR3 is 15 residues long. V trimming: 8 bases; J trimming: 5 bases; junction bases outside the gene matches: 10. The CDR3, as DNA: TGTGCCAGCGTTACCAGCGGGAGATCAACCGGGGAGCTGTTTTTT. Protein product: CASVTSGRSTGELFF.

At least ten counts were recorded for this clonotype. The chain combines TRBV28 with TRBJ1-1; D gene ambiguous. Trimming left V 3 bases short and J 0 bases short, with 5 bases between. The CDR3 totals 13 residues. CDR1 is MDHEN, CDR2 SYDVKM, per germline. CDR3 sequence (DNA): TGTGCCAGCAGTTTTATGGTGAACACTGAAGCTTTCTTT. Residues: CASSFMVNTEAFF.

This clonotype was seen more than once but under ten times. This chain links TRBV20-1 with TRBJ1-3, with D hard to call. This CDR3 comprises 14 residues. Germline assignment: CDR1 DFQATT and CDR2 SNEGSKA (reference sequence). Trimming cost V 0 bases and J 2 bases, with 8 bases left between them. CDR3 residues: CSARDFGTGNTIYF. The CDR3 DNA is TGCAGTGCTAGAGATTTCGGGACTGGAAACACCATATATTTT.

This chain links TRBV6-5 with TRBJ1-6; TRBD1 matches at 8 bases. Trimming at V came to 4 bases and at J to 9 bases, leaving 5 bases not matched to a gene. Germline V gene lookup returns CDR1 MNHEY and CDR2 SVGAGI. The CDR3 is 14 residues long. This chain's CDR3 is CASSSGGGRSPLHF. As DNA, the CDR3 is TGTGCCAGCAGTTCAGGGGGCGGACGTTCACCCCTCCACTTT.

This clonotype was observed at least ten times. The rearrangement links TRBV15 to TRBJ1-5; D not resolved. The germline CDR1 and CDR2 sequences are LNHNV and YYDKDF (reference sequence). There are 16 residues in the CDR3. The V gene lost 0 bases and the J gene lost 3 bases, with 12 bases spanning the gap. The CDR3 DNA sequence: TGTGCCACCAGCAGAGATATCGGACGGTCCAATCAGCCCCAGCATTTT. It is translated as CATSRDIGRSNQPQHF.

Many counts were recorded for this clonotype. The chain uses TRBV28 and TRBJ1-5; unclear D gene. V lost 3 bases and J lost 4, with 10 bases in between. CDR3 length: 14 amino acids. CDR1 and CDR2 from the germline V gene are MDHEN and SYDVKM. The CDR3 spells CASSFPQVNQPQHF. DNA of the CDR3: TGTGCCAGCAGTTTTCCCCAGGTTAATCAGCCCCAGCATTTT.

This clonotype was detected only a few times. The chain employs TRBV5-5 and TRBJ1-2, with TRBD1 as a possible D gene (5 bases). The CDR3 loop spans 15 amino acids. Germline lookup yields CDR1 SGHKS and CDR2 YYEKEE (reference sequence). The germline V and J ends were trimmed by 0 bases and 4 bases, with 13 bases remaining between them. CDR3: CASSLGQGTAYGYTF. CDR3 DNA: TGTGCCAGCAGCTTGGGGCAGGGTACGGCCTATGGCTACACCTTC.

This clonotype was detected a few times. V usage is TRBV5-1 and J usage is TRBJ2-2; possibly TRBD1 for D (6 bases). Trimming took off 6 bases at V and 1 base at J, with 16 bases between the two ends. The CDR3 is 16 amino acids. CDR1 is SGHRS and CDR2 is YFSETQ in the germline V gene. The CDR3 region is CASTEFPGQNTGELFF. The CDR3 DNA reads TGCGCCAGCACCGAATTTCCGGGACAGAACACCGGGGAGCTGTTTTTT. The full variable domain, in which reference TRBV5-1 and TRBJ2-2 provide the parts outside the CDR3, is KAGVTQTPRYLIKTRGQQVTLSCSPISGHRSVSWYQQTPGQGLQFLFEYFSETQRNKGNFPGRFSGRQFSNSRSEMNVSTLELGDSALYLCASTEFPGQNTGELFFGEGSRLTVL.

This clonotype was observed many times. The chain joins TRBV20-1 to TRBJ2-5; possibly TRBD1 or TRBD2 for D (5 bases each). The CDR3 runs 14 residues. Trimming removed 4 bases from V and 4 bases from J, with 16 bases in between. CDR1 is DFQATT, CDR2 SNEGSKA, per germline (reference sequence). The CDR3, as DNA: TGCAGTGCTATTGCCCAGGTGGGACCAGAGACCCAGTACTTC. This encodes CSAIAQVGPETQYF.

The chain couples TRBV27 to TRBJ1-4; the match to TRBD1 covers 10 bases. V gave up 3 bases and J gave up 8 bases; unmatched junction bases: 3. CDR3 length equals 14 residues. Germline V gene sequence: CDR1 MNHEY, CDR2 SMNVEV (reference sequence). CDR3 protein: CASSFRGQGEKLFF. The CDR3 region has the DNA TGTGCCAGCAGTTTCAGGGGACAGGGGGAAAAACTGTTTTTT. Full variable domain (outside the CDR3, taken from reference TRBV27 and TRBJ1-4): EAQVTQNPRYLITVTGKKLTVTCSQNMNHEYMSWYRQDPGLGLRQIYYSMNVEVTDKGDVPEGYKVSRKEKRNFPLILESPSPNQTSLYFCASSFRGQGEKLFFGSGTQLSVL.

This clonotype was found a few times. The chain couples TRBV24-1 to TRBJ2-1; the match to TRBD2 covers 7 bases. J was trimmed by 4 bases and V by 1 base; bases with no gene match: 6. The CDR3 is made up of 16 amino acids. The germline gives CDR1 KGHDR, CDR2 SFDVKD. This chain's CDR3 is CATSDLGGRSYNEQFF. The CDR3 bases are TGTGCCACCAGTGATTTAGGCGGGAGATCGTACAATGAGCAGTTCTTC.

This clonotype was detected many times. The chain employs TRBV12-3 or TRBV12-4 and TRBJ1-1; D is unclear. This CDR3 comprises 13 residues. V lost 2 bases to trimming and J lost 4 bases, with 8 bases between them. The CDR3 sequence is CASSLYSSTEAFF. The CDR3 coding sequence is TGTGCCAGCAGTTTATATTCCAGCACTGAAGCTTTCTTT.

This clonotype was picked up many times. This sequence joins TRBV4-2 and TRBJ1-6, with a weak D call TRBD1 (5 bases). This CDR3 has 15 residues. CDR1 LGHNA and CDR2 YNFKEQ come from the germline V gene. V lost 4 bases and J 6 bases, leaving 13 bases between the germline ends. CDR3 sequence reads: CASSPRVALNSPLHF. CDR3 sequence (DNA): TGTGCCAGCAGCCCCAGGGTGGCCCTTAATTCACCCCTCCACTTT.

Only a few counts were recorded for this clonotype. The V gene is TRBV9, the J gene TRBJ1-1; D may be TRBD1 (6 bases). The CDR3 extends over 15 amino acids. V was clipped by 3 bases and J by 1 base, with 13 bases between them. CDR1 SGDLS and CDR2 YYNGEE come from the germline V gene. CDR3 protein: CASSELRGQNTEAFF. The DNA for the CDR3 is TGTGCCAGCAGCGAGCTCAGGGGCCAGAACACTGAAGCTTTCTTT.

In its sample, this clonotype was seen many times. This CDR3 is CASSYSPANSYNEQFF. The CDR3 DNA reads as TGTGCCAGCAGTTACTCCCCGGCGAACTCCTACAATGAGCAGTTCTTC. This rearrangement joins TRBV6-5 to TRBJ2-1; no reliable D call. CDR1 MNHEY and CDR2 SVGAGI come from the germline V gene. There are 16 residues in the CDR3. V dropped 0 bases and J dropped 0 bases, with 9 bases sitting between them.